A single sample is the source of the 21 T cell receptor beta chains below, sequenced in a study of PD-1 blockade in classical Hodgkin lymphoma. After autologous stem cell transplantation all patients relapsed, and prior brentuximab vedotin exposure differed between cohorts. Clones were sequenced by immunoSEQ multiplex PCR, and TCRdb holds only the in-frame ones, with some missing. The profile covers 14,000 to 15,000 clones, with approximately 58% appearing a single time and about 10% taken by the ten largest. Sequenced here: peripheral blood mononuclear cells (PBMCs), sampled at baseline. Receptors originate from a human donor with classical Hodgkin lymphoma.

This clone was found once. The V call is TRBV5-4, the J call TRBJ2-1, with 9 bases lining up with TRBD2. CDR1 is SGHNT and CDR2 is YYREEE in the germline V gene (reference sequence). The CDR3 has 16 amino acids. The ends lost 4 bases at V and 6 bases at J; junction bases unmatched: 11. The CDR3 protein is CASSPGGREGRNEQFF. The CDR3 DNA reads TGTGCCAGCAGCCCCGGAGGGCGGGAGGGCCGCAATGAGCAGTTCTTC.

This rearrangement joins TRBV6-1 to TRBJ1-5; the D is unclear. V was shortened by 3 bases and J by 0 bases, with 9 bases between the two germline ends. The CDR3 extends over 15 amino acids. Germline V CDR1 and CDR2: MNHNS, SASEGT. The CDR3 bases are TGTGCCAGCAGTGATTGGGTCTATAGCAATCAGCCCCAGCATTTT. Its protein product is CASSDWVYSNQPQHF.

The rearrangement uses TRBV6-5 and TRBJ1-4; maybe TRBD1 (5 bases). CDR1 is MNHEY, CDR2 SVGAGI, per germline. The CDR3 loop spans 14 amino acids. Trimming removed 2 bases at V and 7 bases at J, with 11 bases between. In DNA, the CDR3 is TGTGCCAGCAGTTACGGGAGGGGAGGTGAAAAACTGTTTTTT. Its translation: CASSYGRGGEKLFF.

The chain recombines TRBV28 with TRBJ2-7, with D possibly matching TRBD2 (5 bases). V gave up 4 bases and J gave up 6 bases, with 22 bases separating them. This CDR3 spans 16 amino acids. In germline, CDR1 is MDHEN, CDR2 SYDVKM. CDR3 in amino acids: CASSSSSPGYGFEQYF. The CDR3 DNA reads as TGTGCCAGCAGTTCATCCTCCCCGGGATATGGGTTCGAGCAGTACTTC.

The rearrangement links TRBV28 to TRBJ2-6; 7 nucleotides agree with TRBD1. The V gene's germline CDR1 is MDHEN and CDR2 SYDVKM. This CDR3 spans 14 amino acids. The ends lost 5 bases at V and 2 bases at J; junction bases unmatched: 0. CDR3 coding DNA: TGTGCCAGCAGTGGGACAGCTGGGGCCAACGTCCTGACTTTC. This translates into CASSGTAGANVLTF. Combining the CDR3 with reference TRBV28 and TRBJ2-6 gives the whole variable domain DVKVTQSSRYLVKRTGEKVFLECVQDMDHENMFWYRQDPGLGLRLIYFSYDVKMKEKGDIPEGYSVSREKKERFSLILESASTNQTSMYLCASSGTAGANVLTFGAGSRLTVL.

This chain uses TRBV13 with TRBJ1-6; unclear D gene. V shed 5 bases and J shed 8 bases, with 10 bases lying between them. Germline V gene sequence: CDR1 PRHDT, CDR2 FYEKMQ (reference sequence). CDR3 length: 13 residues. The CDR3 reads CASSLLGDSPLHF. The DNA of the CDR3 is TGTGCCAGCAGCCTCCTCGGTGATTCACCCCTCCACTTT.

V and J are TRBV6-5 and TRBJ1-4, with unresolved D. Trimming cost V 8 bases and J 0 bases, with 10 bases left between them. Germline loops: CDR1 MNHEY, CDR2 SVGAGI. CDR3 length: 14 residues. The CDR3 sequence is CASAASATNEKLFF. In DNA form, the CDR3 reads TGTGCCAGCGCTGCCTCGGCAACTAATGAAAAACTGTTTTTT.

The chain has TRBV15 and TRBJ1-5; no clear D. This CDR3 spans 13 amino acids. V lost 0 bases and J lost 7, with 7 bases in between. Germline V gene lookup returns CDR1 LNHNV and CDR2 YYDKDF (reference sequence). The CDR3 sequence: CATSRDMGQPQHF. The DNA of the CDR3 is TGTGCCACCAGCAGAGATATGGGACAGCCCCAGCATTTT.

The table lists this clone with a count of one. The chain combines TRBV5-4 with TRBJ1-2, with a weak D call TRBD1 (6 bases). V gave up 2 bases and J gave up 1 base, with 21 bases separating them. Per the germline V gene, CDR1 is SGHNT and CDR2 is YYREEE (reference sequence). The CDR3 length is 18 residues. The chain's CDR3 is CASSFARGIPLFNYGYTF. CDR3 nucleotide sequence: TGTGCCAGCAGCTTCGCCAGGGGAATACCACTATTTAACTATGGCTACACCTTC.

The rearrangement joins TRBV5-1 to TRBJ2-2; D not resolved. V lost 0 bases, J lost 2 bases, and 8 bases lay in between. CDR3 length: 15 residues. Germline V lookup: CDR1 SGHRS, CDR2 YFSETQ. The CDR3 region is CASSLGTVNTGELFF. DNA of the CDR3: TGCGCCAGCAGCTTGGGAACAGTAAACACCGGGGAGCTGTTTTTT.

The rearrangement joins TRBV27 to TRBJ2-3; 7 positions match TRBD1. The CDR3 length is 17 residues. Germline V lookup: CDR1 MNHEY, CDR2 SMNVEV (reference sequence). The J segment lost 5 bases and the V segment lost 4 bases, leaving 15 bases of the junction unmatched. The CDR3, as DNA: TGTGCCAGCAGTTCCCTGGCAGGGGGTACTGTAGGAGATACGCAGTATTTT. The encoded protein is CASSSLAGGTVGDTQYF.

This clone was counted a single time. The chain combines TRBV5-5 with TRBJ1-1, with 7 bases matching TRBD1. The CDR3 loop spans 13 amino acids. The germline V gene has CDR1 SGHKS and CDR2 YYEKEE (reference sequence). V was pared by 4 bases and J by 5 bases, with 5 bases of the junction left unmatched. DNA for the CDR3: TGTGCCAGCAGCGTGACAGGGAAAACTGAAGCTTTCTTT. It codes for CASSVTGKTEAFF.

The J gene is TRBJ1-1, the V gene TRBV7-9; 9 bases match TRBD1. The V gene end was trimmed by 6 bases and the J gene end by 5 bases; junction bases not matched to a gene: 7. The CDR3 is made up of 14 amino acids. Germline CDR1 reads SEHNR; CDR2 reads FQNEAQ (reference sequence). Here the CDR3 reads CASRPGQGRTEAFF. In DNA form, the CDR3 reads TGTGCCAGCAGACCTGGACAGGGGAGGACTGAAGCTTTCTTT.

The chain employs TRBV5-1 and TRBJ2-1, with 13 bases lining up with TRBD2. Germline V CDR1 and CDR2: SGHRS, YFSETQ. V lost 4 bases to trimming and J lost 6 bases; unmatched junction nucleotides: 10. The CDR3 sequence is 17 residues long. The CDR3 protein is CASSTTITSGRANEQFF. The CDR3 DNA is TGCGCCAGCAGCACGACGATTACTAGCGGGAGGGCCAATGAGCAGTTCTTC. Together with reference TRBV5-1 and TRBJ2-1, the CDR3 gives the full variable domain: KAGVTQTPRYLIKTRGQQVTLSCSPISGHRSVSWYQQTPGQGLQFLFEYFSETQRNKGNFPGRFSGRQFSNSRSEMNVSTLELGDSALYLCASSTTITSGRANEQFFGPGTRLTVL.

V usage is TRBV13 and J usage is TRBJ2-1; 13 positions match TRBD2. The V gene's germline CDR1 is PRHDT and CDR2 FYEKMQ (reference sequence). The CDR3 is made up of 15 amino acids. Trimming removed 4 bases from V and 9 bases from J; junction bases left unmatched: 6. Here the CDR3 DNA reads TGTGCCAGCAGCTCCGGACTAGCGGGAGCTAGTGAGCAGTTCTTC. Amino acid sequence: CASSSGLAGASEQFF.

This clone appeared a few times. This chain joins TRBV20-1 and TRBJ2-5; maybe TRBD2 (6 bases). V was clipped by 7 bases and J by 6 bases, with 12 bases between them. In germline, CDR1 is DFQATT, CDR2 SNEGSKA (reference sequence). The CDR3 spans 11 residues. CDR3 amino acids: CSEWAGKTQYF. In DNA, the CDR3 is TGCAGTGAATGGGCGGGGAAGACCCAGTACTTC.

There are a few counts of this clone. The chain carries TRBV4-1 and TRBJ1-4; 7 bases align to TRBD1. The V segment lost 3 bases and the J segment 5 bases; nucleotides outside the gene matches: 6. The CDR3 runs to 15 residues. Germline V CDR1 and CDR2: MGHRA, YSYEKL. CDR3 coding DNA: TGCGCCAGCAGCCACTCGGGACAGAGCAATGAAAAACTGTTTTTT. This sequence encodes CASSHSGQSNEKLFF.

Judged by abundance, this clone is medium-sized. This sequence joins TRBV14 and TRBJ2-3; 10 bases match TRBD2. This CDR3 is 15 amino acids long. Germline-derived CDR1 and CDR2 are SGHDN and FVKESK. V was pared by 6 bases and J by 3 bases, with 6 bases of the junction left unmatched. CDR3 residues: CASSHSGRMTDTQYF. The CDR3 nucleotides are TGTGCCAGCAGTCATAGCGGGAGGATGACAGATACGCAGTATTTT.

The chain uses TRBV6-1 and TRBJ2-7, with D possibly TRBD1 on 7 matching bases. V was cut by 4 bases and J by 6 bases, with 16 bases left in between. This CDR3 is built from 14 residues. Germline V CDR1 and CDR2: MNHNS, SASEGT. In DNA, the CDR3 is TGTGCCAGCAGTGGACGGACAGGCGGGGCCGAGCAGTACTTC. Its protein product is CASSGRTGGAEQYF.

This chain uses TRBV20-1 with TRBJ2-7; weak D call: TRBD2 (5 bases). V was shortened by 6 bases and J by 3 bases, with 6 bases between the two germline ends. Germline V gives CDR1 DFQATT, CDR2 SNEGSKA (reference sequence). The CDR3 is 10 residues long. CDR3 protein: CSADYYEQYF. The DNA for the CDR3 is TGCAGTGCAGACTACTACGAGCAGTACTTC.

A single count supports this clone. The chain recombines TRBV27 with TRBJ1-5, with TRBD1 identical over 7 bases. Germline-derived CDR1 and CDR2 are MNHEY and SMNVEV (reference sequence). The CDR3 is made up of 12 amino acids. Trimming removed 9 bases from V and 7 bases from J; junction bases left unmatched: 6. The CDR3 sequence: CASTGVGQPQHF. CDR3 coding DNA: TGTGCCAGTACAGGGGTCGGCCAGCCCCAGCATTTT.